Below are 22 T cell receptor beta chains sequenced from a single sample in a study of cytomegalovirus exposure and HLA in healthy donors. PCR was performed using 60 Vbeta and 13 Jbeta primers. TCRdb's table, derived via immunoSEQ multiplex PCR, lists solely in-frame clones and lacks some. The sample lists approximately 82,000 clones; over 70% were seen once. Source material: PBMCs. Every receptor here comes from a man in his forties or fifties in good health and CMV-seronegative.

CDR3 nucleotides: TGTGCCAGCAGTTACGGTGCGGGTGTCGCTGAAGCTTTCTTT. Translation: CASSYGAGVAEAFF. The chain is built from TRBV6-5 and TRBJ1-1; D uncertain. There are 14 residues in the CDR3. CDR1 and CDR2 from the germline V gene are MNHEY and SVGAGI. V dropped 2 bases and J dropped 6 bases, with 13 bases sitting between them.

This clone was counted once. V usage is TRBV6-4 and J usage is TRBJ2-1; 10 positions match TRBD1. This CDR3 has 15 amino acids. Germline V lookup: CDR1 MRHNA, CDR2 SNTAGT. V was clipped by 0 bases and J by 9 bases; unmatched bases: 5. CDR3 residues: CASSDSRQGAGEQFF. CDR3 nucleotides: TGTGCCAGCAGTGACTCAAGACAGGGGGCAGGTGAGCAGTTCTTC.

This rearrangement joins TRBV2 to TRBJ2-3; perhaps TRBD1 as D (5 bases). Germline V lookup: CDR1 SNHLY, CDR2 FYNNEI. The length of the CDR3 is 13 residues. The V gene lost 8 bases and the J gene lost 6 bases, with 15 bases spanning the gap. The chain's CDR3 is CASSTTGRDTQYF. For the CDR3, the DNA is TGTGCCAGCTCAACAACAGGTCGCGATACGCAGTATTTT.

The chain is built from TRBV6-6 and TRBJ1-6; unclear D gene. Germline CDR1 is MNHNY and CDR2 is SVGAGI (reference sequence). The CDR3 totals 13 residues. V was cut by 7 bases and J by 6 bases, with 10 bases left in between. CDR3 coding DNA: TGTGCCAGCAATAAGGGAGGTAATTCACCCCTCCACTTT. Translating it yields CASNKGGNSPLHF.

The table lists this clone with a few counts. V usage is TRBV6-1 and J usage is TRBJ2-7; 9 positions agree with TRBD2. CDR3 length: 13 amino acids. Germline-derived CDR1 and CDR2 are MNHNS and SASEGT. V gave up 6 bases and J gave up 2 bases; unmatched junction bases: 2. CDR3 sequence (DNA): TGTGCCAGCAGGGAGCGGGAGGCCTACGAGCAGTACTTC. The encoded protein is CASREREAYEQYF.

V gene TRBV29-1 combines with J gene TRBJ2-1; 12 nucleotides align to TRBD2. There are 15 residues in the CDR3. The germline CDR1 and CDR2 sequences are SQVTM and ANQGSEA. Unmatched junction bases numbered 10, after V lost 4 bases and J lost 9 bases. The DNA of the CDR3 is TGCAGCGTTGGGACTAGCGGGACCATTTGGGGTGAGCAGTTCTTC. Its translation is CSVGTSGTIWGEQFF.

The gene calls are TRBV11-2 and TRBJ1-3, with 12 bases matching TRBD1. The J segment lost 8 bases and the V segment lost 1 base, leaving 6 bases of the junction unmatched. The germline V gene encodes CDR1 SGHAT and CDR2 FQNNGV. The CDR3 loop spans 16 amino acids. The CDR3 sequence: CASSLVVGQGAHTIYF. The DNA of the CDR3 is TGTGCCAGCAGCTTAGTGGTGGGACAGGGGGCGCACACCATATATTTT.

This clone has only a few counts. The chain is built from TRBV11-2 and TRBJ2-7; tentatively, D is TRBD2 (6 bases). CDR3 size: 15 residues. The germline V and J ends were trimmed by 2 bases and 0 bases, with 11 bases remaining between them. The germline gives CDR1 SGHAT, CDR2 FQNNGV. Here the CDR3 DNA reads TGTGCCAGCAGCTTACGGCGGGACCTCTCCTACGAGCAGTACTTC. Its translation: CASSLRRDLSYEQYF.

The chain combines TRBV6-1 with TRBJ1-1, with D unresolved. CDR1 is MNHNS and CDR2 is SASEGT in the germline V gene. The V gene lost 2 bases and the J gene lost 3 bases, with 7 bases spanning the gap. The CDR3 loop spans 13 amino acids. The DNA of the CDR3 is TGTGCCAGCAGTGAATGGCAGGACACTGAAGCTTTCTTT. It codes for CASSEWQDTEAFF.

The rearrangement uses TRBV28 and TRBJ1-4, with 8 nucleotides matching TRBD1. Germline CDR1 is MDHEN and CDR2 is SYDVKM. This CDR3 is built from 13 residues. J lost 4 bases, V lost 6 bases, and 1 base had no gene match. Written as DNA, the CDR3 is TGTGCCAGCAGAGACAGGGGTAATGAAAAACTGTTTTTT. Its translation is CASRDRGNEKLFF.

This chain links TRBV19 with TRBJ2-7; 7 positions match TRBD2. There are 15 residues in the CDR3. Germline values: CDR1 LNHDA, CDR2 SQIVND (reference sequence). The ends lost 5 bases at V and 3 bases at J; junction bases unmatched: 10. CDR3 loop: CASSLSGTTGYEQYF. The CDR3 nucleotides read TGTGCCAGTAGTTTATCCGGGACTACCGGCTACGAGCAGTACTTC.

This sequence joins TRBV7-3 and TRBJ1-1; TRBD1 agrees at 10 bases. This CDR3 contains 14 residues. The ends lost 4 bases at V and 5 bases at J; junction bases unmatched: 4. Germline V gives CDR1 SGHTA, CDR2 FQGTGA. The DNA of the CDR3 is TGTGCCAGCAGCTCGGGACAGGGGAGAACTGAAGCTTTCTTT. Translating gives CASSSGQGRTEAFF. The full variable domain, completed using reference TRBV7-3 and TRBJ1-1, is GAGVSQTPSNKVTEKGKYVELRCDPISGHTALYWYRQSLGQGPEFLIYFQGTGAADDSGLPNDRFFAVRPEGSVSTLKIQRTERGDSAVYLCASSSGQGRTEAFFGQGTRLTVV.

Turning to this clone: At one end the junction does not follow the germline gene, possibly because of a read error. The rearrangement joins TRBV7-9 to TRBJ2-7, with 10 bases aligning to TRBD2. This CDR3 has 15 amino acids. Germline CDR1 is SEHNR and CDR2 is FQNEAQ (reference sequence). CDR3 in DNA: TGTTCCAGCAGCTCCAGCGGGAGGGCCTCCGACGAGCAGTACTTC. As protein: CSSSSSGRASDEQYF.

The chain joins TRBV30 to TRBJ2-1; unclear D gene. Trimming cost V 7 bases and J 7 bases, with 8 bases left between them. This CDR3 has 10 residues. Germline CDR1 is GTSNPN and CDR2 is SVGIG (reference sequence). In DNA form, the CDR3 reads TGTGCCTCACCTAGGAATGAGCAGTTCTTC. This translates into CASPRNEQFF.

The rearrangement uses TRBV4-2 and TRBJ2-2; 9 bases agree with TRBD2. The J segment lost 7 bases and the V segment lost 0 bases, leaving 12 bases of the junction unmatched. Looked up from germline, CDR1 is LGHNA and CDR2 is YNFKEQ. The CDR3 contains 18 residues. The CDR3 loop is CASSQEDGASGDIGELFF. The CDR3 DNA sequence: TGTGCCAGCAGCCAAGAAGATGGGGCTAGCGGGGATATCGGGGAGCTGTTTTTT.

V gene TRBV25-1 combines with J gene TRBJ1-5; no clear D. The CDR3 extends over 14 amino acids. CDR1 is MGHDK and CDR2 is SYGVNS in the germline V gene. The V and J ends lost 3 bases and 7 bases respectively, with 13 bases between them. Written as DNA, the CDR3 is TGTGCCAGCAGTGACGGGTCGCTCTACCAGCCCCAGCATTTT. This encodes CASSDGSLYQPQHF.

The rearrangement links TRBV6-1 to TRBJ2-1, with D unclear. The germline V gene encodes CDR1 MNHNS and CDR2 SASEGT. Trimming took 3 bases from V and 0 from J, leaving 9 bases between them. This CDR3 contains 15 residues. CDR3 sequence reads: CASSEQANSYNEQFF. The CDR3 region has the DNA TGTGCCAGCAGTGAGCAGGCAAACTCCTACAATGAGCAGTTCTTC.

This chain links TRBV19 with TRBJ1-5, with D possibly TRBD1 on 5 matching bases. This CDR3 spans 12 amino acids. CDR1 is LNHDA, CDR2 SQIVND, per germline (reference sequence). The V end was cut by 8 bases, the J end by 6 bases, with 11 bases between. In nucleotides, the CDR3 is TGTGCCAGTCCCGACGGGGGTCAGCCCCAGCATTTT. This encodes CASPDGGQPQHF.

V is TRBV6-5 and J is TRBJ2-3, with 7 positions matching TRBD2. Germline V gene lookup returns CDR1 MNHEY and CDR2 SVGAGI. This CDR3 region has 15 residues. The junction had 4 bases not matched to a gene; V was cut back by 2 bases and J by 2 bases. The CDR3 spells CASSYGGSFTDTQYF. The CDR3 nucleotides are TGTGCCAGCAGTTACGGCGGGAGTTTCACAGATACGCAGTATTTT.

The DNA for the CDR3 is TGTGCCAGCAGCTTATTAGCGGGGGCAACGCAAGAGACCCAGTACTTC. Residues: CASSLLAGATQETQYF. The chain employs TRBV7-8 and TRBJ2-5, with 9 bases lining up with TRBD2. Germline V lookup: CDR1 SGHVS, CDR2 FQNEAQ. The ends lost 2 bases at V and 2 bases at J; junction bases unmatched: 6. The CDR3 consists of 16 residues.

This clone was observed a handful of times. The V gene is TRBV28, the J gene TRBJ2-1; D is undetermined. Germline lookup yields CDR1 MDHEN and CDR2 SYDVKM. Between the trimmed V and J ends, which lost 3 bases and 7 bases, there was a span of 10 bases. The CDR3 is 13 residues long. This CDR3 reads CASSFVVMNEQFF. The DNA for the CDR3 is TGTGCCAGCAGTTTTGTAGTTATGAATGAGCAGTTCTTC. Based on the CDR3 plus reference TRBV28 and TRBJ2-1, the full variable domain is DVKVTQSSRYLVKRTGEKVFLECVQDMDHENMFWYRQDPGLGLRLIYFSYDVKMKEKGDIPEGYSVSREKKERFSLILESASTNQTSMYLCASSFVVMNEQFFGPGTRLTVL.

V and J are TRBV28 and TRBJ1-5; TRBD1 matches 10 bases. The CDR3 length is 17 residues. Germline V gene data show CDR1 as MDHEN and CDR2 as SYDVKM. V shed 6 bases, J shed 0 bases, and the junction held 8 bases outside the gene matches. CDR3 loop: CASSLGQGVYSNQPQHF. The CDR3 nucleotides read TGTGCCAGCAGCTTAGGACAGGGGGTGTATAGCAATCAGCCCCAGCATTTT.